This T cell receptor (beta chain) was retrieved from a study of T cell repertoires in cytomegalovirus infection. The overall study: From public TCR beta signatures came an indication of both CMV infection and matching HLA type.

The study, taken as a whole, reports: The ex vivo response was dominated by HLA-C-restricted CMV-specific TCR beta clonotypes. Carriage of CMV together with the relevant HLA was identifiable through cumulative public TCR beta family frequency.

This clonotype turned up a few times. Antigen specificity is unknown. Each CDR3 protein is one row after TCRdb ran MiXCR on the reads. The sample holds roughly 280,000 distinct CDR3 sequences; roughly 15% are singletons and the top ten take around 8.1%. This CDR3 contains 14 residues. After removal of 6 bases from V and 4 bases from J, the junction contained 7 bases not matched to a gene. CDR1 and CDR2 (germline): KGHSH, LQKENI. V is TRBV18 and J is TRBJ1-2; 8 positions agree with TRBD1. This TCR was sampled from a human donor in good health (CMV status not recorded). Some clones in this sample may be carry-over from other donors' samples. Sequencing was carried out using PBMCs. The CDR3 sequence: CASSPDRGSYGYTF. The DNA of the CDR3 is TGTGCCAGCTCGCCAGACAGGGGCTCCTATGGCTACACCTTC.